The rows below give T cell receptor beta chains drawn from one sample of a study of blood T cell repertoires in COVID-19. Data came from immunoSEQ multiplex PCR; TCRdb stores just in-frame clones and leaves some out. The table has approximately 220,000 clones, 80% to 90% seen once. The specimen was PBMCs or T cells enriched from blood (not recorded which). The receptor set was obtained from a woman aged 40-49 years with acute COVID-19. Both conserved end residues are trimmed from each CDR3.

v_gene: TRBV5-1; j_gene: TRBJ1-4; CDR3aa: ASSPSEGQGGEKLF
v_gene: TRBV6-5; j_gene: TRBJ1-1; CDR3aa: ATARGGNTEAF
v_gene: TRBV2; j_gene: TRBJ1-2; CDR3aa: ASRPRDSPYGYT
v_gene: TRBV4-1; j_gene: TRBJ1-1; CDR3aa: ASSQPQMNTEAF
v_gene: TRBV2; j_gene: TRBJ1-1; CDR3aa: ASSYDRGTLGEAF
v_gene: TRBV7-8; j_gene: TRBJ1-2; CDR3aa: ASSSSEPGQGTLYGYT
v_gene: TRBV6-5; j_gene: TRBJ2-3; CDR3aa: ASNLGGATDTQY
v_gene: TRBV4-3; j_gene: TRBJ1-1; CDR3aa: ASSQETGLNTEAF
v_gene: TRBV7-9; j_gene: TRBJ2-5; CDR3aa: ASSLGATSGEETQY
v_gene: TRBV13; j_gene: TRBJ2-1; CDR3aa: ASRRGTSSYNEQF
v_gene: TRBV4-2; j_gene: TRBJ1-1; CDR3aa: ASSQGSRSRVNTEAF
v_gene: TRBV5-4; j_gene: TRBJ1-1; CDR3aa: ASSQGGQVNTEAF
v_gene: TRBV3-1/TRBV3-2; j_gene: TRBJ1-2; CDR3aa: ASSVGQTYGYT
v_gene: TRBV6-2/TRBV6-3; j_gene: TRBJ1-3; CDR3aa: ASSTPGLAGNTIY
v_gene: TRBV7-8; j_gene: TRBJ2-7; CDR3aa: ASSLGRLGRAYEQY
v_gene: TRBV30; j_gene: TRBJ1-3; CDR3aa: AWDRNRGPNSGNTIY
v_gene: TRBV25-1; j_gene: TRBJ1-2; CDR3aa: ASSYSTASGYT
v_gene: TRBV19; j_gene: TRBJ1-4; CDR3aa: ASTDGGRGRQKLF
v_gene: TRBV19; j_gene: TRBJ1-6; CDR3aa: ASSIEGRRILH
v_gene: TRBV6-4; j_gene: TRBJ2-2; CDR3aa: ASSESNTGELF
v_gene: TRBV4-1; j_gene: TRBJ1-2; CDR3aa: ASSQVQDYGYT
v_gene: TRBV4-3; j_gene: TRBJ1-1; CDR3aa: ASSHTGGTEAF
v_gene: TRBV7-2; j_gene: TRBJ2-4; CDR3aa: ASSLEPGKNIQY
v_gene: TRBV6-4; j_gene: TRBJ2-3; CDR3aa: ATVGQGPDTQY
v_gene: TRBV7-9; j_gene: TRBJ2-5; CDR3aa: ASSLRGVGGETQY
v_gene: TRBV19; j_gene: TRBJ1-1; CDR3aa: ASSRGTGGVTEAF
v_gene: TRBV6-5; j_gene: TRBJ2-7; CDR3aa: ASSYGSSGSAYEQY
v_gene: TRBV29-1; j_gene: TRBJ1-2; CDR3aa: SVNERGQGYGYT
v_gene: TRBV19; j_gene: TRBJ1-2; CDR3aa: ASRPQGTRGYT
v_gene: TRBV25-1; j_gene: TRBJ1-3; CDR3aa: ATTTGNGNTIY
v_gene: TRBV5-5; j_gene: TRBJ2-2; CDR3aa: ASSFSGGPAGGELF
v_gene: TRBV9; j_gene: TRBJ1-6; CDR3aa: ASTENYNSPLH
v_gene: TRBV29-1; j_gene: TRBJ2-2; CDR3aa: SVGRATGELF
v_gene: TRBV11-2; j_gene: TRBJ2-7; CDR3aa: ASSFSWGDRAGQY
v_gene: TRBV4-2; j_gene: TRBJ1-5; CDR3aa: ASSQDRPGEGQPQH
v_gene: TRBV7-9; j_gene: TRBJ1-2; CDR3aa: ASSLARDRDGYT
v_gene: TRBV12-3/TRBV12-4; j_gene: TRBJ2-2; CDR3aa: ASSLRDTGELF
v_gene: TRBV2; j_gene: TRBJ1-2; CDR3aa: ASSEFRDSPYGYT
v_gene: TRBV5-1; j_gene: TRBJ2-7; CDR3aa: ASSFGQGGYEQY
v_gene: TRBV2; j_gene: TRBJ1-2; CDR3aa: ASTRGNSGYT
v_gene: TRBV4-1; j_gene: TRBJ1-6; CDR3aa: ASSQGQGYNSPLH
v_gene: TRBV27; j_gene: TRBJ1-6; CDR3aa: ASSRWDTINSPLH
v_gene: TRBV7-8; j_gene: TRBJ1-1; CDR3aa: ASSLLGTGAGRVVEAF
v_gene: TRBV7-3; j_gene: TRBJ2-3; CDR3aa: ASGLAGVTDTQY
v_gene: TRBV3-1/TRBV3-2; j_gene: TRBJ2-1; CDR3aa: ASSQSLRTSGGYNEQF
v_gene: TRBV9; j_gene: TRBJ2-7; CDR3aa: ASSFSGGPYEQY
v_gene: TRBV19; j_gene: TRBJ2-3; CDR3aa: ASSQGLAGGTLTDTQY
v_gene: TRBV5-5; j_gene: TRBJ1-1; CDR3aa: ASSLVSGTGGLVSF
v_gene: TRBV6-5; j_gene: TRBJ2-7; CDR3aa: ASALGGSSYEQY
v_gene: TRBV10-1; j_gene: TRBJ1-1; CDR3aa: ASSEVGGSTTEAF
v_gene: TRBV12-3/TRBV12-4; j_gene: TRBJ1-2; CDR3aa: ASSPGHLYGYT
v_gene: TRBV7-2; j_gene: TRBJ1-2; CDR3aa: ASSTGTGNGYT
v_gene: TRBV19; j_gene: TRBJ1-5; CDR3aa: ASSGKGVRSNQPQH
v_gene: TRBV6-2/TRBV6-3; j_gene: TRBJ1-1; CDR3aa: ASSYWGVDTEAF
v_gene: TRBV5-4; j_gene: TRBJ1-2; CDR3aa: ASSIDYYGYT
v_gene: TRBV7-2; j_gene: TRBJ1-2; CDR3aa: ASSLARQGRGYT
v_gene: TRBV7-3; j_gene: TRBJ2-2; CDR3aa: ASSFDAGANTGELF
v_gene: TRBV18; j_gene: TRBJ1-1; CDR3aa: ASSPIDLTTLGVGRYRGTEAF
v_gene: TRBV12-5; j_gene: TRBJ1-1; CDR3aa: ANRGGTEAF